This TCR beta chain emerged from a study of cytomegalovirus exposure and HLA in healthy donors. It was with 60 Vbeta and 13 Jbeta primers that the PCR ran. Profiled with immunoSEQ multiplex PCR; TCRdb holds only in-frame clones, not every one. Of 210,000 or so clones listed, approximately 80% are singletons. Germline V gives CDR1 LNHDA, CDR2 SQIVND (reference sequence). This CDR3 region has 15 residues. The specimen sequenced was PBMCs. This TCR was sampled from a girl aged 10 to 17 in good health and CMV-seronegative. The rearrangement links TRBV19 to TRBJ2-5; 10 positions agree with TRBD1. Matching the DNA end better, TRBJ2-7 makes the J call doubtful. For the CDR3, the DNA is TGTGCCAGTAGTCTGGGGACAGGGGAGGCCTACGAGCAGTACTTC. Translation: CASSLGTGEAYEQYF.